This T cell receptor (beta chain) stems from a study of CD8 T cells in Susac syndrome. Reverse transcription of roughly 0.45 to 1 ug RNA used random hexamers. One entry per CDR3 protein, called by TCRdb with MiXCR from the immunoSEQ multiplex PCR reads. The data contain about 430,000 distinct CDR3 sequences, approximately 85% of them singletons. V was clipped by 5 bases and J by 6 bases, with 8 bases between them. The CDR3 is made up of 11 amino acids. In germline, CDR1 is SEHNR, CDR2 FQNEAQ (reference sequence). Patients with stable or active relapsing-remitting disease, all of them treatment-naive, made up the multiple sclerosis controls. FACS enriched CD8+ TEMRA cells, while bulk CD8+ and CD4+ were negatively isolated.

Specimen: CD8+ T cells from PBMCs. The chain combines TRBV7-9 with TRBJ2-7; no definite D call. The receptor comes from a human donor with multiple sclerosis. The CDR3, as DNA: TGTGCCAGCAGCGCAGGAATCGAGCAGTACTTC. Its protein is CASSAGIEQYF.